Listed here are 2 T cell receptor beta chains from one sample, sequenced in a study of Tregs in tolerant kidney transplant recipients. Using immunoSEQ multiplex PCR, the repertoire was profiled, and TCRdb retains in-frame clones only, with some absent. The sample contains 100,000 to 150,000 clones, almost 95% of which appear only once. Sequencing input: CD4+ T cells from blood. These receptors were taken from a human donor in good health.

With respect to this clone: Other DNA sequences of this sample code for an identical CDR3. This chain links TRBV5-1 with TRBJ1-4; D uncertain. The CDR3 totals 14 residues. Trimming cost V 0 bases and J 0 bases, with 3 bases left between them. Per germline, CDR1 SGHRS and CDR2 YFSETQ. In DNA form, the CDR3 reads TGCGCCAGCAGCTTGGATCCAACTAATGAAAAACTGTTTTTT. This codes for CASSLDPTNEKLFF.

The chain recombines TRBV18 with TRBJ1-1, with D possibly being TRBD1 (5 bases). This CDR3 has 15 residues. Trimming removed 3 bases from V and 3 bases from J, with 14 bases in between. Germline CDR1 reads KGHSH; CDR2 reads LQKENI. CDR3 nucleotides: TGTGCCAGCTCACCCCAGGGAGGCAGGGACACTGAAGCTTTCTTT. Translating it yields CASSPQGGRDTEAFF.